The 11 T cell receptor beta chains below all came from one sample that was sequenced in a study of identical twins. MiXCR was run by TCRdb on the 5' RACE reads, yielding one entry per CDR3 protein. The sample shows 1.5 million to 2 million distinct CDR3 sequences, about 31% of them seen only once. Material: cord blood. The receptors derive from a newborn girl in good health.

The rearrangement joins TRBV19 to TRBJ1-5; D is unresolved. CDR3 length: 12 amino acids. V was pared by 3 bases and J by 5 bases, with 5 bases between. Per the germline V gene, CDR1 is LNHDA and CDR2 is SQIVND (reference sequence). DNA for the CDR3: TGTGCCAGTAGTATTAGGGATCAGCCCCAGCATTTT. It translates to CASSIRDQPQHF.

This chain links TRBV7-2 with TRBJ2-7; D may be TRBD2 (5 bases). Judging by the DNA end, TRBJ2-4 fits better; the J call may be wrong. Per germline, CDR1 SGHTA and CDR2 FQGNSA. The CDR3 length is 15 residues. CDR3 loop: CASSLESLDMNIQYF. The CDR3 bases are TGTGCCAGCAGCTTAGAGTCACTAGATATGAACATTCAGTACTTC.

V gene TRBV27 combines with J gene TRBJ2-6; 12 nucleotides match TRBD1. The CDR3 runs 15 residues. Germline CDR1 reads MNHEY; CDR2 reads SMNVEV (reference sequence). Trimming at V came to 5 bases and at J to 10 bases, leaving 6 bases not matched to a gene. The CDR3 here is CASSGDRGPGNVLTF. CDR3 in DNA: TGTGCCAGCAGTGGGGACAGGGGGCCCGGGAACGTCCTGACTTTC.

Of note for this clonotype: A much larger clone lies a single base off, so this may be a read error. The chain has TRBV3-1 and TRBJ2-7, with D hard to call. This CDR3 region has 12 residues. The germline V gene encodes CDR1 LGHDT and CDR2 YNNKEL (reference sequence). The V gene lost 2 bases and the J gene lost 3 bases, with 5 bases spanning the gap. The CDR3 bases are TGTGCCAGCAGCCAAATTTACTACGAGCAGTACTTC. Amino acids: CASSQIYYEQYF.

The V and J genes are TRBV6-1 and TRBJ1-2; the D gene is possibly TRBD1 (5 bases). The V end lost 2 bases, the J end lost 8 bases, and 18 bases lay between the germline ends. Germline lookup yields CDR1 MNHNS and CDR2 SASEGT. This CDR3 comprises 15 residues. The CDR3 coding sequence is TGTGCCAGCAGTGAAATCCCGACAAGGGCAGGGGGCTACACCTTC. This gives the protein CASSEIPTRAGGYTF.

The chain joins TRBV5-1 to TRBJ2-3; possibly TRBD1 for D (5 bases). The germline V and J ends were trimmed by 0 bases and 2 bases, with 13 bases remaining between them. CDR1 is SGHRS and CDR2 is YFSETQ in the germline V gene. This CDR3 region has 16 residues. As DNA, the CDR3 is TGCGCCAGCAGCTTGGAATCCGGACACAACACAGATACGCAGTATTTT. This codes for CASSLESGHNTDTQYF.

The chain combines TRBV7-8 with TRBJ2-5; 13 positions match TRBD2. The DNA end lines up better with TRBJ2-7; the J call may be wrong. In germline, CDR1 is SGHVS, CDR2 FQNEAQ. The CDR3 has 16 residues. DNA for the CDR3: TGTGCCAGCAGCTTATTGGGACTAGCGGGAACAGGCGAGCAGTACTTC. Its translation is CASSLLGLAGTGEQYF.

The genes are TRBV20-1 and TRBJ1-6; weak D call: TRBD1 (6 bases). Germline V gene data show CDR1 as DFQATT and CDR2 as SNEGSKA (reference sequence). Trimming removed 7 bases from V and 9 bases from J, with 16 bases in between. This CDR3 spans 13 amino acids. The CDR3 bases are TGCAGTGTCCACTGGGGGGCTGGTTCACCCCTCCACTTT. Translating it yields CSVHWGAGSPLHF.

This clonotype was detected a few times. The chain employs TRBV12-3 or TRBV12-4 and TRBJ2-3; TRBD2 agrees at 7 bases. This CDR3 region has 13 residues. The junction had 6 bases not matched to a gene; V was cut back by 7 bases and J by 5 bases. Written as DNA, the CDR3 is TGTGCCAGCAATCGCGGGAGTGTAGATACGCAGTATTTT. Amino acids: CASNRGSVDTQYF.

CDR3 sequence reads: CASSILPGTRVPYEQYF. CDR3 coding DNA: TGTGCCAGCAGCATACTCCCCGGGACTAGGGTACCCTACGAGCAGTACTTC. The chain joins TRBV28 to TRBJ2-7; 8 positions match TRBD2. Germline CDR1 MDHEN, CDR2 SYDVKM. V was pared by 6 bases and J by 2 bases, with 15 bases of the junction left unmatched. The CDR3 runs 17 residues.

This clonotype was counted a single time. The DNA of the CDR3 is TGTGCCACCACGGGACAGGGGGCAGGTGAGCAGTTCTTC. The encoded protein is CATTGQGAGEQFF. V and J are TRBV10-3 and TRBJ2-1, with 12 nucleotides matching TRBD1. Germline CDR1 reads ENHRY; CDR2 reads SYGVKD. Germline trimming cut 10 bases from V and 9 bases from J; bases unmatched to any gene: 7. This CDR3 is built from 13 residues.